In this sample, the clone carrying this TCR beta chain turned up once. The data originate from a study of T cell changes during pregnancy in multiple sclerosis. V lost 4 bases and J lost 7; bases outside the gene matches: 11. The CDR3 spans 15 residues. Germline CDR1 and CDR2: GTSNPN and SVGIG (reference sequence). Sequencing used immunoSEQ multiplex PCR; TCRdb keeps in-frame clones, though not all of them. The sample yields approximately 46,000 clones, about 94% seen once. The sequence was obtained from a female donor with multiple sclerosis, enrolled in a pregnancy study. The V gene is TRBV30, the J gene TRBJ1-5; 9 nucleotides agree with TRBD1. The sample was CD4+ T cells from peripheral blood mononuclear cells, taken after pregnancy. In DNA, the CDR3 is TGTGCCTGGAAAAGACGGGACAGGGACGGACAGCCCCAGCATTTT. Its translation: CAWKRRDRDGQPQHF. The full variable domain, rest sourced from reference TRBV30 and TRBJ1-5, is SQTIHQWPATLVQPVGSPLSLECTVEGTSNPNLYWYRQAAGRGLQLLFYSVGIGQISSEVPQNLSASRPQDRQFILSSKKLLLSDSGFYLCAWKRRDRDGQPQHFGDGTRLSIL.